This TCR beta chain was captured in a study of T cell responses to AZD1222 COVID-19 vaccine (dated by TCRdb to about 2021). About the full investigation: AZD1222 recipients given second doses at about 4 weeks or at about 12 weeks were pooled, since spike-specific TCR depth and breadth were not found to differ between the two schedules. A total of 240 or so trial participants underwent TCR sequencing, of whom approximately 200 had received two doses of AZD1222 and roughly 26 had received two doses of the MenACWY control vaccine. Trial participants were enrolled into age subgroups of 18-55, 56-69 and 70-plus years, which contained around 150, 28 and 57 TCR-sequenced participants, respectively. Paper-wide results and their limitations: The 56-69-year group was small, and its depth increase did not reach significance, likely because of low power. Reportedly, almost half of the unique spike-specific TCRs recognized epitopes lying outside the regions that are mutated in the B.1.351 and B.1.1.7 variants. No day 14 peak-response samples were available, so repertoires were characterized only after the peak T cell response. Vaccine-associated CD4 TCRs spanned the whole spike protein, with dominant responses in regions 160-218 and 743-854. A significant rise in spike-specific TCR breadth and depth was observed after two AZD1222 doses relative to day 0 and relative to MenACWY recipients. Only five or six AZD1222 recipients were SARS-CoV-2 seropositive at baseline, limiting conclusions about previously exposed vaccinees. Participants were mostly white British, with more females than males. The authors suggested clonal diversity may have been underestimated.

V is pared back by 3 bases and J by 4 bases, with 16 bases lying between the germline termini. The CDR1 and CDR2 encoded by the germline V gene (reference sequence) are LNHNV and YYDKDF. Its CDR3 holds 16 amino acids, cysteine through phenylalanine. The only DNA kept is the CDR3, 48 bases in frame from the first base. The CDR3 regions of human TCRbeta chains were subjected to immunosequencing. As for the original processing: TCRs in the repertoires were compared against a reference library of SARS-CoV-2-specific TCRs that had been generated with the MIRA antigen-specificity platform. Breadth was defined as the fraction of unique TCRs that were SARS-CoV-2-associated, and depth was defined as the fraction of total T cells that were SARS-CoV-2-associated. Using the MIRA data, each spike-specific TCR was assigned both to the spike region to which the TCR was reactive and to a CD4 or CD8 class. Log10-transformed breadth and depth values were compared by one-way ANOVA with Sidak's multiple comparisons tests. TCRdb holds this immuneACCESS table with in-frame rearrangements only. Some clones are missing; in checked studies, unresolved V genes explain under half, and the rest has no known cause. The V and J calls and the clone size are those of that table, but D and trimming were determined from the DNA. Across this sample there are 75,000 to 100,000 clones, with 86% seen only once. Around 5.9% of the sample is in the top ten clones.

According to the study, the label for this sample's time point signals: baseline before first vaccination. The vaccinee samples were drawn from two UK trials, COV001 and COV002, one of which was a single-blind randomized controlled phase 2/3 trial testing AZD1222 (ChAdOx1 nCoV-19) in healthy adults. For TCRbeta chain sequencing, PBMC samples were collected from trial participants at day 0 and at day 28 after the second dose. As to this clone: The antigen this receptor binds is unknown. Base qualities are not recorded, but no much larger clone differs from it by a single base.

The rearranged chain carries TRBV15 and TRBJ1-3, and TRBD1 may be the D gene, going by 6 matching bases. This clonotype was obtained from an adult in good health. The sequenced sample was peripheral blood, obtained on day 0 of AZD1222 vaccination. This receptor carries the CDR3 CATSSVQGLGGNTIYF. Read as DNA, the sequence is TGTGCCACCAGCAGCGTGCAGGGGTTGGGGGGAAACACCATATATTTT.